Below, one TCR beta chain is given with its context. Its target is not known. Assay: immunoSEQ multiplex PCR; the TCRdb copy retains only in-frame clones and omits some. The sample carries some 87,000 clones, about 90% recorded once. The entry originates in a study of T cell responses to AZD1222 COVID-19 vaccine. This CDR3 has 16 amino acids. CDR1 and CDR2 (germline): SGHTS, YDEGEE. V gave up 0 bases and J gave up 2 bases, with 14 bases separating them. Study-level findings and limits: Unmutated variant regions are reportedly targeted by nearly half of spike-specific TCRs. Among the donors, most were white British and more were female, and clonal diversity was possibly underestimated.

The sequence was collected from an adult in good health. The source material was peripheral blood, sampled on day 0 of MenACWY control vaccination. The chain joins TRBV5-8 to TRBJ1-2, with D maybe TRBD1 (5 bases). CDR3 region: CASSLGGGGLNYGYTF. CDR3 nucleotides: TGTGCCAGCAGCTTGGGCGGGGGAGGGCTCAACTATGGCTACACCTTC.